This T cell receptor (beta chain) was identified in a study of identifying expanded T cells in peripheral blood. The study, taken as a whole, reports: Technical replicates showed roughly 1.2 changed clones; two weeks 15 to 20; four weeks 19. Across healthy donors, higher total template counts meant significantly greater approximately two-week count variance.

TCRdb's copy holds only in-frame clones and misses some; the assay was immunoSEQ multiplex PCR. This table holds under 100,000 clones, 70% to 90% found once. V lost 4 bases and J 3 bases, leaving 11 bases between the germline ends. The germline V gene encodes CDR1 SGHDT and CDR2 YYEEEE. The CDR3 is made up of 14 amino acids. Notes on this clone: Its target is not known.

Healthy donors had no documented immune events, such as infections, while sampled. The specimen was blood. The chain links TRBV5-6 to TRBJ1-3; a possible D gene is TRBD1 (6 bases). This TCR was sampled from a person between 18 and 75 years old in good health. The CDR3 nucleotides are TGTGCCAGCAGCCTCAGGGGCCTTGGAAACACCATATATTTT. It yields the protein CASSLRGLGNTIYF.